The 26 T cell receptor beta chains reported below all come from one sample, sequenced in a study of cytomegalovirus exposure and HLA in healthy donors. Profiling relied on immunoSEQ multiplex PCR, and the TCRdb table lists in-frame clones only, not all of them. The data hold about 73,000 clones, with about 90% observed a single time. The sequenced sample consisted of PBMCs. These TCRs come from a woman under 30 in good health and CMV-seropositive.

The chain has TRBV6-1 and TRBJ1-2; no clear D gene. V gave up 5 bases and J gave up 5 bases, with 15 bases separating them. Germline CDR1 is MNHNS and CDR2 is SASEGT. This CDR3 spans 14 amino acids. The CDR3 nucleotides read TGTGCCAGCAGTACCCTAACGGGGTTTTATGGCTACACCTTC. The encoded protein is CASSTLTGFYGYTF.

This chain links TRBV29-1 with TRBJ1-2; TRBD1 might be the D (6 bases). This CDR3 region has 13 residues. Deletions cut 6 bases from V and 3 bases from J, with 14 bases between. CDR1 and CDR2 (germline): SQVTM, ANQGSEA. The CDR3 bases are TGCAGCGTCGGAGAGGGGGTTGACTATGGCTACACCTTC. It is translated as CSVGEGVDYGYTF.

J is TRBJ1-2 and V is TRBV28; D gene uncertain. The CDR3 is made up of 14 amino acids. Germline V lookup: CDR1 MDHEN, CDR2 SYDVKM. The V end lost 3 bases, the J end lost 2 bases, and 10 bases lay between the germline ends. The CDR3 DNA reads as TGTGCCAGCAGTTTGGAGATTGGGAACTATGGCTACACCTTC. Protein product: CASSLEIGNYGYTF.

CDR3 in amino acids: CASSDGSGSYNEQFF. The CDR3 bases are TGTGCCAGCAGTGACGGTAGCGGCTCCTACAATGAGCAGTTCTTC. The gene calls are TRBV6-4 and TRBJ2-1; a weak D match, TRBD2 (6 bases). V was cut by 2 bases and J by 0 bases, with 8 bases left in between. The CDR3 has 15 amino acids. From germline, CDR1 is MRHNA and CDR2 SNTAGT.

V gene TRBV2 combines with J gene TRBJ1-2; the match to TRBD1 covers 8 bases. The CDR3 totals 18 residues. With 6 bases clipped from V and 3 bases from J, the junction kept 18 bases outside the gene matches. Germline V gives CDR1 SNHLY, CDR2 FYNNEI. In DNA form, the CDR3 reads TGTGCCAGCAGACGAACCATTGGCTTACAGGGGGGGGACTATGGCTACACCTTC. This sequence encodes CASRRTIGLQGGDYGYTF.

V gene TRBV5-1 combines with J gene TRBJ2-4, with 10 bases matching TRBD1. J was trimmed by 3 bases and V by 0 bases; bases with no gene match: 0. The CDR3 sequence is 15 residues long. CDR1 is SGHRS and CDR2 is YFSETQ in the germline V gene. DNA for the CDR3: TGCGCCAGCAGCTTGGGGGACAGGGGCAAAAACATTCAGTACTTC. The encoded protein is CASSLGDRGKNIQYF.

This clone was recorded only once. V usage is TRBV5-8 and J usage is TRBJ1-5; D ambiguous. CDR1 and CDR2 (germline): SGHTS, YDEGEE. The ends were cut back, 4 bases at V and 2 bases at J, with 10 bases in the middle. CDR3 size: 14 residues. The CDR3 is CASSHHVGNQPQHF. CDR3 nucleotide sequence: TGTGCCAGCAGCCATCACGTAGGCAATCAGCCCCAGCATTTT. Looking up the rest from reference TRBV5-8 and TRBJ1-5 gives the full variable domain: EAGVTQSPTHLIKTRGQQATLRCSPISGHTSVYWYQQALGLGLQFLLWYDEGEERNRGNFPPRFSGRQFPNYSSELNVNALELEDSALYLCASSHHVGNQPQHFGDGTRLSIL.

The V gene is TRBV7-8, the J gene TRBJ2-5; 9 nucleotides agree with TRBD2. With V trimmed by 2 bases and J by 5 bases, 9 bases remained unmatched. The V gene's germline CDR1 is SGHVS and CDR2 FQNEAQ. The CDR3 totals 16 residues. Written as DNA, the CDR3 is TGTGCCAGCAGCTTAAGGGCGGGAGGGCCTATGGAGACCCAGTACTTC. It codes for CASSLRAGGPMETQYF.

This chain links TRBV6-5 with TRBJ1-4; D uncertain. The CDR3 has 13 residues. Deletions cut 4 bases from V and 5 bases from J, with 8 bases between. The germline V gene encodes CDR1 MNHEY and CDR2 SVGAGI. The CDR3 sequence is CASSFAVNEKLFF. CDR3 in DNA: TGTGCCAGCAGTTTTGCAGTAAATGAAAAACTGTTTTTT.

The genes are TRBV19 and TRBJ2-2, with 10 bases matching TRBD1. With V trimmed by 4 bases and J by 3 bases, 5 bases remained unmatched. Germline loops: CDR1 LNHDA, CDR2 SQIVND (reference sequence). The CDR3 runs to 16 residues. The DNA of the CDR3 is TGTGCCAGTAGTACCTCGGGACAGGGGTACACCGGGGAGCTGTTTTTT. Its translation: CASSTSGQGYTGELFF.

The chain has TRBV4-1 and TRBJ1-5, with TRBD1 matching 8 bases. Germline V gene lookup returns CDR1 MGHRA and CDR2 YSYEKL. Trimming took 5 bases from V and 3 from J; bases not matched to a gene: 3. The CDR3 covers 14 residues. CDR3 amino acids: CASSWTGNNQPQHF. DNA of the CDR3: TGCGCCAGCAGCTGGACAGGGAACAATCAGCCCCAGCATTTT.

The chain combines TRBV27 with TRBJ2-7; a possible D gene is TRBD1 (5 bases). There are 13 residues in the CDR3. Germline V gene sequence: CDR1 MNHEY, CDR2 SMNVEV (reference sequence). Trimming pared 10 bases from V and 2 bases from J, leaving 15 bases between. The CDR3 protein is CATQGVRAYEQYF. The CDR3 nucleotides read TGTGCCACCCAGGGTGTCAGAGCCTACGAGCAGTACTTC.

The chain links TRBV15 to TRBJ2-2, with 7 bases identical to TRBD1. CDR3 length: 16 amino acids. With 0 bases clipped from V and 0 bases from J, the junction kept 1 base outside the gene matches. Germline values: CDR1 LNHNV, CDR2 YYDKDF (reference sequence). CDR3 residues: CATSREGQSNTGELFF. The CDR3 nucleotides read TGTGCCACCAGCAGAGAGGGACAGTCGAACACCGGGGAGCTGTTTTTT.

CDR3 in amino acids: CASSLDSHLTYEQYF. For the CDR3, the DNA is TGTGCCAGCAGCTTAGACTCCCACCTCACCTACGAGCAGTACTTC. The chain is built from TRBV11-1 and TRBJ2-7; the D is unclear. The germline V gene has CDR1 SGHAT and CDR2 FQDESV (reference sequence). Deletions cut 1 base from V and 2 bases from J, with 12 bases between. The CDR3 has 15 amino acids.

This chain connects TRBV19 to TRBJ2-1, with TRBD2 identical over 11 bases. Germline-derived CDR1 and CDR2 are LNHDA and SQIVND (reference sequence). J lost 6 bases, V lost 9 bases, and 10 bases had no gene match. The CDR3 has 15 residues. CDR3 DNA sequence: TGTGCCAGCGCGAGGCTAGCGGGAGGCTTCAATGAGCAGTTCTTC. Amino acids: CASARLAGGFNEQFF.

This chain connects TRBV16 to TRBJ1-2; 7 bases map to TRBD1. The length of the CDR3 is 17 residues. With V trimmed by 4 bases and J by 8 bases, 19 bases remained unmatched. Looked up from germline, CDR1 is KGHSY and CDR2 is FQNENV. DNA of the CDR3: TGTGCCAGCAGCCGAACTACGGGGACAGCCTTTTCTGGGGGCTACACCTTC. Translated, it gives CASSRTTGTAFSGGYTF. The whole variable domain, remainder taken from reference TRBV16 and TRBJ1-2, is GEEVAQTPKHLVRGEGQKAKLYCAPIKGHSYVFWYQQVLKNEFKFLISFQNENVFDETGMPKERFSAKCLPNSPCSLEIQATKLEDSAVYFCASSRTTGTAFSGGYTFGSGTRLTVV.

This clone showed up just once. The chain carries TRBV6-5 and TRBJ1-1; TRBD1 is a possible D gene (5 bases). The V and J ends lost 2 bases and 4 bases respectively, with 8 bases between them. This CDR3 region has 13 residues. In germline, CDR1 is MNHEY, CDR2 SVGAGI. This CDR3 reads CASSYLRATEAFF. The CDR3, as DNA: TGTGCCAGCAGTTACCTCAGGGCCACTGAAGCTTTCTTT.

The V and J genes are TRBV6-6 and TRBJ1-2, with D possibly matching TRBD1 (5 bases). CDR3 size: 14 residues. Trimming removed 0 bases from V and 3 bases from J, with 8 bases in between. Germline assignment: CDR1 MNHNY and CDR2 SVGAGI (reference sequence). The CDR3 here is CASSYSGQDYGYTF. The CDR3 coding sequence is TGTGCCAGCAGTTACTCGGGGCAGGACTATGGCTACACCTTC.

The chain uses TRBV6-5 and TRBJ1-2; TRBD1 aligns across 9 bases. The length of the CDR3 is 14 residues. V lost 0 bases, J lost 6 bases, and 2 bases stayed unmatched. Looked up from germline, CDR1 is MNHEY and CDR2 is SVGAGI. The CDR3 coding sequence is TGTGCCAGCAGTTACTCAACAGGGGGCGATGGCTACACCTTC. Translation gives CASSYSTGGDGYTF.

Written as DNA, the CDR3 is TGTGCCTGGAGGGGTACCGGGGACACCGGGGAGCTGTTTTTT. Translation gives CAWRGTGDTGELFF. This chain joins TRBV30 and TRBJ2-2, with D possibly TRBD2 on 5 matching bases. The CDR3 is 14 amino acids. Trimming removed 3 bases at V and 3 bases at J, with 11 bases between. Looked up from germline, CDR1 is GTSNPN and CDR2 is SVGIG (reference sequence).

This chain uses TRBV7-9 with TRBJ1-5; 7 bases agree with TRBD1. J was trimmed by 4 bases and V by 0 bases; bases with no gene match: 0. This CDR3 spans 14 amino acids. Germline lookup yields CDR1 SEHNR and CDR2 FQNEAQ (reference sequence). The CDR3 reads CASSLAGQNQPQHF. In DNA form, the CDR3 reads TGTGCCAGCAGCTTAGCGGGACAGAATCAGCCCCAGCATTTT.

The rearrangement uses TRBV6-6 and TRBJ2-7; weak D call: TRBD2 (5 bases). This CDR3 comprises 15 residues. V lost 5 bases and J lost 0, with 14 bases in between. Germline V gene lookup returns CDR1 MNHNY and CDR2 SVGAGI (reference sequence). The CDR3 coding sequence is TGTGCCAGCAGTACCTTTTCGGGGAGCTCCTACGAGCAGTACTTC. Protein product: CASSTFSGSSYEQYF.

The chain has TRBV18 and TRBJ1-1, with a tentative D call TRBD1 (5 bases). V was trimmed by 3 bases and J by 1 base, leaving 15 bases between them. Looked up from germline, CDR1 is KGHSH and CDR2 is LQKENI. This CDR3 is 16 amino acids long. In DNA, the CDR3 is TGTGCCAGCTCACCGGTAAGGGGCCAGCGGAACACTGAAGCTTTCTTT. It specifies CASSPVRGQRNTEAFF.

The V gene is TRBV5-1, the J gene TRBJ2-5; TRBD2 agrees at 14 bases. The junction had 10 bases not matched to a gene; V was cut back by 0 bases and J by 0 bases. The CDR3 covers 20 residues. From germline, CDR1 is SGHRS and CDR2 YFSETQ. The CDR3 bases are TGCGCCAGCAGCTTGGGACTAGCGGGAGGGCCTGGGTTTTACCAAGAGACCCAGTACTTC. Its protein is CASSLGLAGGPGFYQETQYF.

The chain carries TRBV25-1 and TRBJ2-2, with 7 bases identical to TRBD1. CDR3 length: 16 residues. Unmatched junction bases numbered 5, after V lost 3 bases and J lost 1 base. Germline loops: CDR1 MGHDK, CDR2 SYGVNS. This CDR3 is CASSDNRGRNTGELFF. The CDR3 DNA follows: TGTGCCAGCAGTGATAACAGGGGTCGGAACACCGGGGAGCTGTTTTTT. Complete variable domain (other parts from reference TRBV25-1 and TRBJ2-2): EADIYQTPRYLVIGTGKKITLECSQTMGHDKMYWYQQDPGMELHLIHYSYGVNSTEKGDLSSESTVSRIRTEHFPLTLESARPSHTSQYLCASSDNRGRNTGELFFGEGSRLTVL.

This clone was found once. CDR3 sequence: CASSSGTANTEAFF. Written as DNA, the CDR3 is TGTGCCAGCAGTTCCGGGACAGCGAACACTGAAGCTTTCTTT. The chain is built from TRBV6-5 and TRBJ1-1, with 7 bases identical to TRBD1. Germline loops: CDR1 MNHEY, CDR2 SVGAGI. The V segment lost 4 bases and the J segment 1 base; nucleotides outside the gene matches: 3. This CDR3 has 14 residues.